The clone carrying this T cell receptor beta chain was recorded only once. Other DNA variants within this sample encode the same CDR3. There are 15 residues in the CDR3. Between the trimmed V and J ends, which lost 3 bases and 0 bases, there was a span of 9 bases. Germline assignment: CDR1 KGHSH and CDR2 LQKENI. Genomic DNA belonging to each subset was distributed in equal measure over several immunoSEQ plates. Per the original methods: ImmunoSEQ output lacked quality scores and full-length reads, limiting matched filtering. Libraries were prepared by immunoSEQ multiplex PCR; TCRdb keeps only in-frame clonotypes and omits some of them. The V and J calls and clone size are taken from that table; D and trimming were inferred from the DNA. The table shows roughly 2,500,000 clones, with approximately 93% occurring only once. This sample was taken from a study of shared clonotypes between healthy human individuals. Study-level information: Contributing individuals were two females and three males aged 18 to 49.

The sequenced sample consisted of naive CD4+ T cells from PBMCs. Subset denoted: CD45RA+ positively selected. The chain joins TRBV18 to TRBJ2-1, with D possibly matching TRBD2 (6 bases). The source is a man younger than 30 in good health. Some clones in this sample may be carry-over from other donors' samples. CDR3 nucleotides: TGTGCCAGCTCACCGGTCGGGAGCTCCTACAATGAGCAGTTCTTC. Translating gives CASSPVGSSYNEQFF.